Sequencing of this TCR beta chain was carried out in a study of CD8 T cells in ankylosing spondylitis. Trimming left V 3 bases short and J 7 bases short, with 13 bases between. CDR1 is MNHEY, CDR2 SMNVEV, per germline (reference sequence). This CDR3 is built from 14 residues. Via MiXCR, TCRdb re-called the 5' RACE reads, giving one row per CDR3 protein. Found here are over 200,000 distinct CDR3 sequences, more than 9% of them singletons; the top ten hold approximately 20%. Input material: blood, either unsorted or a sorted T cell fraction (not recorded which). The source is a male donor with ankylosing spondylitis or in good health (not recorded which). The chain combines TRBV27 with TRBJ2-1, with D perhaps given as TRBD1 or TRBD2 (6 bases each). This chain's CDR3 is CASSFGGSLNEQFF. As DNA, the CDR3 is TGTGCCAGCAGTTTCGGGGGCTCATTAAATGAGCAGTTCTTC.